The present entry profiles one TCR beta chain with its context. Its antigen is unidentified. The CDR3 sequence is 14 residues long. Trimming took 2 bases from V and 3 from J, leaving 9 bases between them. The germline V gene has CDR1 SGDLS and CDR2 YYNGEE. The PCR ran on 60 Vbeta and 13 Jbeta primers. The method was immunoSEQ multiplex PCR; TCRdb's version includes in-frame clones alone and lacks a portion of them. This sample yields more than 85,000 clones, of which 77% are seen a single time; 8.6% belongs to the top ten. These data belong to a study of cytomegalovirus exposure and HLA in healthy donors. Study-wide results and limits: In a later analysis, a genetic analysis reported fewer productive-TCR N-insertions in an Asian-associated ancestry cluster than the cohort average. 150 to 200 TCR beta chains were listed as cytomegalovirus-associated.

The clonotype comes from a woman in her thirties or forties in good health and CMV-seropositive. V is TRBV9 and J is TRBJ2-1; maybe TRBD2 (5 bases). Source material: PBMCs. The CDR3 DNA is TGTGCCAGCAGCGTGCTAGCTGACTACAATGAGCAGTTCTTC. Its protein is CASSVLADYNEQFF.